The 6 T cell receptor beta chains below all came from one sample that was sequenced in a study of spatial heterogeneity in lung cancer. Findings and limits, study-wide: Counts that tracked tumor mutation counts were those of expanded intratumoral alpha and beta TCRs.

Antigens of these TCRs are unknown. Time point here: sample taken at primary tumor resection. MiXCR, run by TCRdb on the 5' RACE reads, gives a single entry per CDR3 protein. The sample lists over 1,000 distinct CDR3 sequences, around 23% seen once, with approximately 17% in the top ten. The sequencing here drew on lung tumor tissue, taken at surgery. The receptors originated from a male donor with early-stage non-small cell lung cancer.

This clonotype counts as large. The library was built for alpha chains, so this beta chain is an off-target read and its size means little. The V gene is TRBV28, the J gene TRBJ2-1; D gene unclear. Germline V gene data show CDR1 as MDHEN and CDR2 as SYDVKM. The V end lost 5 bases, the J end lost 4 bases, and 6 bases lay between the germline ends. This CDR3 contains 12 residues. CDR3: CASSPVYNEQFF. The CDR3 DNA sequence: TGTGCCAGCAGTCCAGTATACAATGAGCAGTTCTTC.

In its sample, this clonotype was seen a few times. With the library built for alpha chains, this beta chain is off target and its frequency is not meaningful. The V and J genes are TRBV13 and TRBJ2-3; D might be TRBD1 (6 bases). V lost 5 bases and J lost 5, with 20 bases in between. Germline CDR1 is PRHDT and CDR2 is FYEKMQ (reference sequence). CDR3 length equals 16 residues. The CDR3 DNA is TGTGCCAGCAGCCTCCGGGCAGGGGCGGTGGGAGATACGCAGTATTTT. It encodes CASSLRAGAVGDTQYF. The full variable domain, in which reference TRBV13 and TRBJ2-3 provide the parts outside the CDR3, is AAGVIQSPRHLIKEKRETATLKCYPIPRHDTVYWYQQGPGQDPQFLISFYEKMQSDKGSIPDRFSAQQFSDYHSELNMSSLELGDSALYFCASSLRAGAVGDTQYFGPGTRLTVL.

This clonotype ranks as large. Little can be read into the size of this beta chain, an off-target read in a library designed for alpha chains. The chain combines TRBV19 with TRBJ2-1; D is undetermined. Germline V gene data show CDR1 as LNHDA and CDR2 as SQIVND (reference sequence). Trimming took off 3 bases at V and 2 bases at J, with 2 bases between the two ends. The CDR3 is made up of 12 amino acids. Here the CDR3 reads CASSIPYNEQFF. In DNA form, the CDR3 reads TGTGCCAGTAGTATTCCCTACAATGAGCAGTTCTTC.

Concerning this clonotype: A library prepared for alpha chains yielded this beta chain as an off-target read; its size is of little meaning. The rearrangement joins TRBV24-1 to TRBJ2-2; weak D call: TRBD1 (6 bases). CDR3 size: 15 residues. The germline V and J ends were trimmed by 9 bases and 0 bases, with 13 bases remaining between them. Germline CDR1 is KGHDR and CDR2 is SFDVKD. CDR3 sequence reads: CATQSKGANTGELFF. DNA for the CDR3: TGTGCCACCCAAAGTAAGGGGGCGAACACCGGGGAGCTGTTTTTT.

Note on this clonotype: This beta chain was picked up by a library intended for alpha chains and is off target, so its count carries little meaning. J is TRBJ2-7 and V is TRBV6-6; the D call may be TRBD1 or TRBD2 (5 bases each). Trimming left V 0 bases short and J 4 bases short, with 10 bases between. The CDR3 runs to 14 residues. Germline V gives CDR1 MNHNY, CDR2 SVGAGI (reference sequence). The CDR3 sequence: CASSYSGARYEQYF. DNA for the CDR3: TGTGCCAGCAGTTACTCCGGGGCTCGATACGAGCAGTACTTC.

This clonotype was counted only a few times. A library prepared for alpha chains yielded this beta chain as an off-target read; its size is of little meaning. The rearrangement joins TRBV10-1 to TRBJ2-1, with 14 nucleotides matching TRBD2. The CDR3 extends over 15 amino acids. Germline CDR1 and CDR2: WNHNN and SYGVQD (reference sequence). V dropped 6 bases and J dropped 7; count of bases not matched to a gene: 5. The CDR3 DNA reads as TGCGCCAGCAGACCGACTAGCGGGAGGGAGAATGAGCAGTTCTTC. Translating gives CASRPTSGRENEQFF.